The sequence of this T cell receptor beta chain was determined in a study of CD8+ T cells in alopecia areata. Study information: Patients took tofacitinib for 6 to 18 months, followed by 6 drug-free months. Study-level points and caveats: Many expanded lesional clones persisted in scalp and blood during tofacitinib. Among the top 100, expanded CD8+ clones, as well as scalp clonality, were significantly decreased by tofacitinib.

Sample treatment: oral pan-JAK inhibitor, 5-10 mg twice daily. Investigators isolated RNA and reverse transcribed it into cDNA to act as the sequencing template. Some clones are missing from TCRdb's copy, which holds only in-frame ones; the method was immunoSEQ multiplex PCR. The data contain fewer than 250,000 clones, about 60% of them singletons. As concerns this clone: Its antigen is unknown.

Specimen: CD4+ T cells sorted from blood, collected at week 4, from a patient treated with tofacitinib. This TCR was recovered from a human donor with alopecia areata.

CDR3 nucleotide sequence: TGTGCCAGTAGTATCGGCGTAGCCTATGAGCAGTTCTTC. Protein product: CASSIGVAYEQFF. The chain uses TRBV19 and TRBJ2-1; D ambiguous. Trimming shortened V by 3 bases and J by 8 bases, and 11 bases separated the two germline ends. The germline V gene has CDR1 LNHDA and CDR2 SQIVND (reference sequence). The CDR3 totals 13 residues.